The source of this T cell receptor (beta chain) is a study of T cell repertoires in cytomegalovirus infection. For the study at large: Indicated by public TCR beta signatures were CMV infection and matching HLA type.

TCRdb itself ran the reads through MiXCR, one entry per CDR3 protein. The repertoire holds under 250,000 distinct CDR3 sequences, with 12% as singletons. Findings of the study overall: What dominated the ex vivo response were HLA-C-restricted CMV-specific TCR beta clonotypes. Carriers of CMV plus the relevant HLA were identified by cumulative public TCR beta family frequency.

V lost 2 bases to trimming and J lost 5 bases; unmatched junction nucleotides: 8. Germline V gives CDR1 SGHRS, CDR2 YFSETQ. This CDR3 has 16 amino acids. The table lists this clonotype with many counts. Its matching antigen is unknown. Sequencing was done on a sample of PBMCs. The sequence was collected from a human donor in good health (CMV status not recorded). Some clones in this sample may be carry-over from other donors' samples. The V gene is TRBV5-1, the J gene TRBJ2-7, with 12 bases matching TRBD1. The CDR3 spells CASSLAGTGGIDEQYF. Here the CDR3 DNA reads TGCGCCAGCAGCTTAGCCGGGACAGGGGGCATCGACGAGCAGTACTTC.